Only one count was recorded for the clone carrying this T cell receptor (beta chain). The entry originates in a study of blood T cell repertoires in COVID-19. Turning to the study itself: Specimens from acute and convalescent COVID-19 originated in the United States, Italy and Spain. Sample material is recorded as cDNA or gDNA derived from T cells, B-cell-depleted T cells, or PBMCs.

CDR1 and CDR2 from the germline V gene are LGHNA and YNFKEQ. The length of the CDR3 is 18 residues. The junction had 17 bases not matched to a gene; V was cut back by 0 bases and J by 12 bases. Per the study methods: Amplification from reference gene primers served as the basis for estimated nucleated cell counts. Sequencing used immunoSEQ multiplex PCR; TCRdb keeps in-frame clones, though not all of them. V and J calls and clone size come straight from that table; D and trimming were deduced from the DNA. The sample has 110,000 or so clones, 88% seen once. The origin of this receptor is a woman between 70 and 85 years old who had recovered from COVID-19. This rearrangement joins TRBV4-2 to TRBJ2-1; TRBD2 matches at 10 bases. Sequenced input: peripheral blood. CDR3 DNA: TGTGCCAGCAGCCAAGATCTTGGGGGGGCTAGCGGGAGTCTTCGGCAGTTCTTC. This codes for CASSQDLGGASGSLRQFF.